A single T cell receptor (beta chain) is shown here with its context. Its cognate antigen has yet to be identified. The record has no base qualities; no much larger clone is one base away. This sample was included in a study of blood T cell repertoires in COVID-19 (TCRdb year 2020). Study-wide context: The collaborator samples originated in the United States, Italy and Spain and spanned the acute and convalescent phases of COVID-19. The repertoires were released in a freely available public database meant as a resource for research on the immune response to SARS-CoV-2. Samples came from the ongoing ImmuneRACE study (first 160 participants) plus 1,254 subjects from 6 global collaborators. The prospective study material was composed of cDNA or gDNA derived from T cells, B-cell-depleted T cells, or PBMCs. Where available, HLA class I and class II types were obtained from metadata supplied by the sample provider rather than from assay-based typing. A de-identified subject ID, COVID-19 status, age in years and sex were almost always included in the sample metadata. Subjects who had been exposed to COVID-19, were actively infected with it, or had recovered from it provided the deeply sampled blood TCRbeta repertoires that made up the dataset. Results and caveats for the whole study, not just this receptor: The quantity of clinical and demographic metadata differed by source and by participant and was supplied without curation.

TCRbeta CDR3 regions were amplified from genomic DNA using the immunoSEQ Assay, a bias-controlled multiplex PCR. As for how the authors treated the data: The number of nucleated cells in each sample was estimated by amplification of reference gene primers within the assay. Sequence reads were collapsed and filtered to measure the absolute abundance of every unique TCRbeta CDR3 rearrangement. For each sample, productive Simpson clonality was calculated as the square root of Simpson's diversity index over productive rearrangements. TCRdb holds this immuneACCESS table with in-frame rearrangements only. Some clones are missing; in checked studies, unresolved V genes explain under half, and the rest has no known cause. V, J and clone size reflect that table, while D and trimming were determined from the DNA. The sample table records more than 70,000 clones; roughly 80% of these occur just once. The biggest ten clones account for approximately 39% of the sample.

Each collaborating institution followed its own protocols to collect whole blood in K2EDTA tubes. For TCRbeta analysis, collaborator samples were shipped as frozen whole blood, as isolated PBMCs, or as DNA extracted from either sample type. The receptor was isolated from an older woman with acute or convalescent COVID-19. The source material was peripheral blood.

The CDR3 here reads CATATSLYNEQFF. The nucleotides are TGCGCCACCGCGACTAGCCTCTACAATGAGCAGTTCTTC. The receptor chain draws on TRBV10-1 and TRBJ2-1, with 7 junctional bases fitting TRBD2. The germline V gene (reference sequence) yields WNHNN for CDR1 and SYGVQD for CDR2. V is trimmed back by 10 bases and J by 3 bases, and the junction contains 6 bases that no gene match accounts for. CDR3 length: 13 amino acids, cysteine to phenylalanine. This entry keeps only the CDR3 DNA: 39 bases, framed from base 1.